This TCR beta chain was recorded in a study of CD8+ T cells in alopecia areata. Germline CDR1 LGHNA, CDR2 YNLKQL (reference sequence). This CDR3 region has 13 residues. Time point: mouse skin at time of skin grafting. This clone is classed as medium-sized. The germline and genes are mouse ones. The read ends 4 residues before the CDR3 terminus; that terminus is restored from the germline J gene. The authors extracted RNA and reverse transcribed it into cDNA as the sequencing template. Only in-frame clones appear in the TCRdb table, and some are missing; sequencing was by immunoSEQ multiplex PCR. This sample comprises 1,500 to 2,000 clones, none seen once only.

The chain employs TRBV5 and TRBJ2-4; D is possibly TRBD1 or TRBD2 (6 bases each). This receptor was identified in a C3H/HeJ mouse with alopecia areata. MHC haplotype of the mouse line: H2-k. The specimen comprised skin, sampled at week 0. CDR3 DNA, as far as it was read: TGTGCCAGCAGCCTGGGGGCGAAAAAC. Translated, it gives CASSLGAKN. The whole CDR3 protein is CASSLGAKNTLYF.